The rows below give T cell receptor beta chains drawn from one sample of a study of blood T cell repertoires in COVID-19. Profiling relied on immunoSEQ multiplex PCR, and the TCRdb table lists in-frame clones only, not all of them. The sample holds about 66,000 clones, 70% to 90% seen once. What was sequenced was peripheral blood. The receptors originated from a man in his fifties with active COVID-19. The CDR3 runs from the conserved cysteine through the conserved F or W. Each record gives: V gene, J gene, CDR3 protein.

>TRBV5-1|TRBJ2-3
CASSLGQVGGTDTQYF
>TRBV15|TRBJ2-2
CATSRGGQGVNTGELFF
>TRBV7-9|TRBJ1-6
CASSSRGQGSDSPLHF
>TRBV12-3/TRBV12-4|TRBJ1-5
CASSQGAGQPQHF
>TRBV7-9|TRBJ2-1
CASTFGGLGEQFF
>TRBV7-9|TRBJ2-4
CASSSPSWAGRAAKNIQYF
>TRBV3-1/TRBV3-2|TRBJ2-5
CASSLGQGIQETQYF
>TRBV5-1|TRBJ2-7
CASSLDRADEQYF
>TRBV25-1|TRBJ2-1
CASSVGLAGTNMLEQFF
>TRBV3-1/TRBV3-2|TRBJ1-6
CASSQAQGSHSPLHF
>TRBV29-1|TRBJ2-6
CSVQGAGGSIGANVLTF
>TRBV7-2|TRBJ2-7
CASSRDRGTYEQYF
>TRBV11-2|TRBJ1-5
CASSLGGGAGPQHF
>TRBV4-2|TRBJ1-1
CASSEDFLMNTEAFF
>TRBV4-2|TRBJ1-1
CASSQDRGRTGEAFF
>TRBV15|TRBJ2-4
CATSRDVAGRGSDIQYF
>TRBV5-4|TRBJ2-1
CASSPQRGGSYNEQFF
>TRBV11-2|TRBJ2-7
CASSSRLAGNYEQYF
>TRBV25-1|TRBJ2-7
CASRSRQVPYEQYF
>TRBV29-1|TRBJ2-7
CSVVDRGGYEQYF
>TRBV24-1|TRBJ2-2
CATSDPGQVNGELFF
>TRBV12-3/TRBV12-4|TRBJ1-2
CASSFTGGYGYTF
>TRBV3-1/TRBV3-2|TRBJ1-1
CASSQEGGQMTEAFF
>TRBV5-7|TRBJ1-5
CASSYGQGRNQPQHF
>TRBV11-2|TRBJ1-1
CASSSGQGVRNTEAFF
>TRBV12-3/TRBV12-4|TRBJ2-7
CASSFTTGHEQYF
>TRBV5-6|TRBJ2-2
CASSLVWTGGLNTGELFF
>TRBV12-3/TRBV12-4|TRBJ1-1
CASSFQVNTEAFF
>TRBV13|TRBJ1-6
CASSTPTGASHSPLHF
>TRBV15|TRBJ2-3
CATSRDLYARGGSTDTQYF
>TRBV19|TRBJ2-1
CASSDSPGTGNNEQFF
>TRBV9|TRBJ2-1
CASTEGARDNEQFF
>TRBV7-9|TRBJ1-4
CASSSNTGNEKLFF
>TRBV5-5|TRBJ1-1
CASSQISNTEAFF
>TRBV13|TRBJ1-5
CASSEGQGDQPQHF
>TRBV5-1|TRBJ1-6
CASSLEVTANSPLHF
>TRBV19|TRBJ2-2
CASRDRHNTGELFF
>TRBV5-6|TRBJ2-1
CASSFAASVVVYNEQFF
>TRBV18|TRBJ1-4
CASSTRQRSNEKLFF
>TRBV9|TRBJ2-3
CASSVDTAGGRGDTQYF
>TRBV19|TRBJ2-2
CASSILAGGPSGTGELFF
>TRBV7-8|TRBJ2-3
CASNDRGDTQYF